Presented here are 23 T cell receptor beta chains from one specimen sequenced in a study of identical twins. TCRdb analysed the 5' RACE reads with MiXCR anew, one entry per CDR3 protein. The sample carries under 350,000 distinct CDR3 sequences, around 9.7% recorded once. This sample was shared with a second study, whose subject was yellow fever vaccine responses in identical twins.

Source material: CD8+ T cells sorted from blood. Source of these receptors: a young woman in good health.

The V call is TRBV3-1, the J call TRBJ1-1; 11 bases agree with TRBD1. Trimming at V came to 4 bases and at J to 3 bases, leaving 4 bases not matched to a gene. The CDR3 extends over 15 amino acids. Germline V gene sequence: CDR1 LGHDT, CDR2 YNNKEL (reference sequence). This CDR3 reads CASSLGTGGYTEAFF. The DNA of the CDR3 is TGTGCCAGCAGCCTCGGGACAGGGGGGTACACTGAAGCTTTCTTT.

The V call is TRBV5-5, the J call TRBJ2-7, with 9 bases identical to TRBD1. Per germline, CDR1 SGHKS and CDR2 YYEKEE (reference sequence). The CDR3 has 14 residues. The V segment lost 5 bases and the J segment 7 bases; nucleotides outside the gene matches: 10. The CDR3 region is CASRPGTGIREQYF. CDR3 nucleotides: TGTGCCAGCAGACCAGGGACAGGGATAAGGGAGCAGTACTTC.

CDR3 residues: CASSGLAVPNEQFF. The CDR3 bases are TGTGCCAGCAGTGGACTAGCGGTCCCCAATGAGCAGTTCTTC. The chain joins TRBV2 to TRBJ2-1; TRBD2 aligns across 9 bases. The CDR3 runs to 14 residues. Per germline, CDR1 SNHLY and CDR2 FYNNEI. The V gene end was trimmed by 4 bases and the J gene end by 6 bases; junction bases not matched to a gene: 4.

This clonotype was detected ten times or more. This sequence joins TRBV15 and TRBJ2-1; 8 bases line up with TRBD2. The trim removed 5 bases at V and 7 bases at J, leaving 13 bases unmatched. The V gene's germline CDR1 is LNHNV and CDR2 YYDKDF (reference sequence). CDR3 length: 16 amino acids. The CDR3 sequence: CATSGVGRALGNEQFF. The CDR3 DNA sequence: TGTGCCACCAGCGGCGTCGGGAGGGCGTTGGGAAATGAGCAGTTCTTC.

This clonotype was counted many times. The chain combines TRBV4-1 with TRBJ1-1, with D perhaps matching TRBD1 (5 bases). Trimming stripped 0 bases from V and 11 bases from J, with 16 bases between. This CDR3 has 14 amino acids. The germline V gene has CDR1 MGHRA and CDR2 YSYEKL. CDR3 sequence: CASSQETPGFRAFF. The CDR3, as DNA: TGCGCCAGCAGCCAAGAGACCCCAGGGTTTAGGGCTTTCTTT.

The genes are TRBV5-1 and TRBJ2-2; the D is unclear. Germline V gene sequence: CDR1 SGHRS, CDR2 YFSETQ. V was shortened by 2 bases and J by 2 bases, with 13 bases between the two germline ends. The CDR3 is 16 residues long. This CDR3 reads CASSFLRRQNTGELFF. CDR3 in DNA: TGCGCCAGCAGCTTTCTGCGCAGACAAAACACCGGGGAGCTGTTTTTT.

A few counts support this clonotype. This chain connects TRBV5-1 to TRBJ2-1, with D perhaps matching TRBD1 (6 bases). Germline lookup yields CDR1 SGHRS and CDR2 YFSETQ. CDR3 size: 16 residues. Trimming took off 3 bases at V and 3 bases at J, with 16 bases between the two ends. CDR3 residues: CASSSTTGEFYNEQFF. CDR3 bases: TGCGCCAGCAGCTCGACGACAGGTGAATTCTACAATGAGCAGTTCTTC.

The sample holds many counts of this clonotype. The rearrangement links TRBV12-3 or TRBV12-4 to TRBJ2-1; D gene ambiguous. The CDR3 totals 12 residues. V lost 5 bases and J 4 bases, leaving 6 bases between the germline ends. CDR3 nucleotides: TGTGCCAGCAGTCTGAGATACAATGAGCAGTTCTTC. Its protein is CASSLRYNEQFF.

CDR3 in DNA: TGTGCCATCAGTCGGACAGGGACCACTGAAGCTTTCTTT. This translates into CAISRTGTTEAFF. The rearrangement joins TRBV10-3 to TRBJ1-1; 8 nucleotides align to TRBD1. Trimming cost V 5 bases and J 4 bases; bases outside gene matches: 3. Germline V gives CDR1 ENHRY, CDR2 SYGVKD. This CDR3 comprises 13 residues.

This clonotype was seen a single time. V usage is TRBV7-2 and J usage is TRBJ2-7; D not certain. With 1 base removed from V and 5 bases from J, the gap between germline ends came to 6 bases. The CDR3 is 12 residues long. The V gene's germline CDR1 is SGHTA and CDR2 FQGNSA. CDR3 residues: CASSLVVHEQYF. The CDR3 DNA follows: TGTGCCAGCAGCTTAGTAGTCCACGAGCAGTACTTC.

There are a few counts of this clonotype. The CDR3 region is CASSLSREWNEQFF. The DNA for the CDR3 is TGTGCCAGCAGCTTATCGCGGGAGTGGAATGAGCAGTTCTTC. The chain combines TRBV7-2 with TRBJ2-1, with TRBD2 identical over 7 bases. This CDR3 is 14 amino acids long. J lost 7 bases, V lost 2 bases, and 5 bases had no gene match. Germline CDR1 and CDR2: SGHTA and FQGNSA.

The chain employs TRBV19 and TRBJ1-5, with D unclear. Germline V gene lookup returns CDR1 LNHDA and CDR2 SQIVND (reference sequence). V was shortened by 0 bases and J by 1 base, with 13 bases between the two germline ends. This CDR3 is 17 amino acids long. This CDR3 reads CASSIDSFQQSNQPQHF. In nucleotides, the CDR3 is TGTGCCAGTAGTATAGACAGCTTCCAACAGAGCAATCAGCCCCAGCATTTT.

There are many counts of this clonotype. V usage is TRBV15 and J usage is TRBJ2-5, with D perhaps matching TRBD1 or TRBD2 (5 bases each). Trimming stripped 5 bases from V and 5 bases from J, with 18 bases between. CDR1 LNHNV and CDR2 YYDKDF come from the germline V gene (reference sequence). The length of the CDR3 is 15 residues. For the CDR3, the DNA is TGTGCCACCAGCCATAGCCGGGGCGGGTCGGAGACCCAGTACTTC. Protein product: CATSHSRGGSETQYF.

The table lists this clonotype with many counts. This rearrangement joins TRBV20-1 to TRBJ1-1; D gene unclear. Germline loops: CDR1 DFQATT, CDR2 SNEGSKA (reference sequence). Trimming pared 3 bases from V and 1 base from J, leaving 3 bases between. The CDR3 length is 11 residues. The CDR3 here is CSASRNTEAFF. CDR3 bases: TGCAGTGCTAGCCGGAACACTGAAGCTTTCTTT.

This clonotype was seen many times. The rearrangement joins TRBV12-3 or TRBV12-4 to TRBJ2-1, with TRBD1 matching over 8 bases. This CDR3 comprises 15 residues. V shed 6 bases, J shed 6 bases, and the junction held 10 bases outside the gene matches. CDR3 nucleotide sequence: TGTGCCAGCAGCTTCCCAGGACAGGGATCCAATGAGCAGTTCTTC. Protein product: CASSFPGQGSNEQFF.

This rearrangement joins TRBV24-1 to TRBJ2-1; weak D call: TRBD2 (6 bases). The CDR3 length is 16 residues. V lost 6 bases, J lost 0 bases, and 14 bases lay in between. Per germline, CDR1 KGHDR and CDR2 SFDVKD. CDR3 sequence reads: CATSSTSRSSYNEQFF. In DNA, the CDR3 is TGTGCCACCAGTTCTACTAGCAGGAGCTCCTACAATGAGCAGTTCTTC.

This clonotype was counted many times. The genes are TRBV20-1 and TRBJ1-6, with 12 nucleotides matching TRBD1. The junction had 7 bases not matched to a gene; V was cut back by 0 bases and J by 10 bases. The CDR3 is made up of 16 amino acids. Germline V lookup: CDR1 DFQATT, CDR2 SNEGSKA (reference sequence). In DNA form, the CDR3 reads TGCAGTGCTAGAGAAAGGGGACAGGGGGCGCGATCACCCCTCCACTTT. Encoded protein: CSARERGQGARSPLHF.

The rearrangement uses TRBV7-9 and TRBJ2-1; no definite D call. Trimming took 1 base from V and 13 from J, leaving 11 bases between them. There are 12 residues in the CDR3. Germline assignment: CDR1 SEHNR and CDR2 FQNEAQ (reference sequence). The CDR3 DNA sequence: TGTGCCAGCAGCTTAGTTCTTGGATATCAGTTCTTC. Its protein is CASSLVLGYQFF. The full variable domain, in which reference TRBV7-9 and TRBJ2-1 provide the parts outside the CDR3, is DTGVSQNPRHKITKRGQNVTFRCDPISEHNRLYWYRQTLGQGPEFLTYFQNEAQLEKSRLLSDRFSAERPKGSFSTLEIQRTEQGDSAMYLCASSLVLGYQFFGPGTRLTVL.

The V call is TRBV4-1, the J call TRBJ2-7; TRBD1 matches 10 bases. The length of the CDR3 is 15 residues. Per germline, CDR1 MGHRA and CDR2 YSYEKL. V shed 2 bases and J 2 bases; nucleotides not matched to a gene: 3. DNA of the CDR3: TGCGCCAGCAGCCAACCCGGGACAGGGGCCTACGAGCAGTACTTC. This encodes CASSQPGTGAYEQYF.

This clonotype was detected ten times or more. This sequence joins TRBV10-3 and TRBJ2-1; maybe TRBD2 (5 bases). The CDR3 runs to 15 residues. Between the trimmed V and J ends, which lost 3 bases and 1 base, there was a span of 10 bases. From germline, CDR1 is ENHRY and CDR2 SYGVKD. The DNA of the CDR3 is TGTGCCATCAGTGATGAGAGGAGGTCCTACAATGAGCAGTTCTTC. It is translated as CAISDERRSYNEQFF.

This clonotype was seen more than once but under ten times. The chain recombines TRBV6-2 or TRBV6-3 with TRBJ2-7; no clear D gene. Per the germline V gene, CDR1 is MNHEY and CDR2 is SVGEGT. The CDR3 totals 16 residues. The germline V and J ends were trimmed by 0 bases and 2 bases, with 14 bases remaining between them. The CDR3 region is CASSYSSASSTYEQYF. The CDR3 nucleotides are TGTGCCAGCAGTTACTCGAGTGCTAGTTCAACCTACGAGCAGTACTTC.

This clonotype was seen more than once but under ten times. This chain connects TRBV11-2 to TRBJ2-7; D might be TRBD1 (6 bases). Trimming removed 5 bases at V and 5 bases at J, with 13 bases between. CDR3 length equals 13 residues. The germline CDR1 and CDR2 sequences are SGHAT and FQNNGV. Here the CDR3 reads CASSPSGVNEQYF. CDR3 nucleotide sequence: TGTGCCAGCAGCCCCTCAGGGGTCAACGAGCAGTACTTC.

The table lists this clonotype with many counts. This chain connects TRBV28 to TRBJ2-5; 10 bases match TRBD1. Germline V gives CDR1 MDHEN, CDR2 SYDVKM. The CDR3 extends over 16 amino acids. J was trimmed by 5 bases and V by 7 bases; bases with no gene match: 13. The CDR3: CASIGPGTGEEETQYF. CDR3 DNA: TGTGCCAGCATTGGACCGGGGACAGGGGAAGAGGAGACCCAGTACTTC.